A single sample gave rise to the 7 T cell receptor beta chains below, sequenced in a study of cytomegalovirus exposure and HLA in healthy donors. The PCR contained 60 Vbeta and 13 Jbeta primers. Some clones are missing from TCRdb's copy, which holds only in-frame ones; the method was immunoSEQ multiplex PCR. Found here are about 160,000 clones, more than 65% of them singletons; the top ten hold 1.3%. The sequenced material came from PBMCs. These TCRs come from a man aged 30-40 years in good health and CMV-seronegative.

This chain links TRBV30 with TRBJ1-5; no reliable D call. The CDR3 has 13 amino acids. V was pared by 0 bases and J by 9 bases, with 12 bases between. Germline CDR1 is GTSNPN and CDR2 is SVGIG (reference sequence). The CDR3 loop is CAWSVIPEGPQHF. The CDR3 DNA is TGTGCCTGGAGTGTAATCCCGGAGGGGCCCCAGCATTTT.

V gene TRBV5-6 combines with J gene TRBJ1-4; D is uncertain. The V and J ends lost 1 base and 2 bases respectively, with 12 bases between them. The CDR3 runs 16 residues. Germline-derived CDR1 and CDR2 are SGHDT and YYEEEE. CDR3 region: CASSLRGALTNEKLFF. The CDR3 bases are TGTGCCAGCAGCTTGCGGGGAGCGTTGACTAATGAAAAACTGTTTTTT.

The gene calls are TRBV30 and TRBJ2-7, with D maybe TRBD1 (5 bases). The CDR3 extends over 13 amino acids. Germline CDR1 and CDR2: GTSNPN and SVGIG (reference sequence). The ends were cut back, 7 bases at V and 1 base at J, with 14 bases in the middle. In nucleotides, the CDR3 is TGTGCCTTTAACGAACCAGGGTCCTACGAGCAGTACTTC. Translating it yields CAFNEPGSYEQYF.

The V gene is TRBV4-1, the J gene TRBJ2-1; D is undetermined. Per germline, CDR1 MGHRA and CDR2 YSYEKL. With 1 base removed from V and 4 bases from J, the gap between germline ends came to 8 bases. There are 14 residues in the CDR3. CDR3 bases: TGCGCCAGCAGCCAAGGAGTGATTTACAATGAGCAGTTCTTC. Its protein product is CASSQGVIYNEQFF.

The V gene is TRBV6-5, the J gene TRBJ2-1; 8 bases line up with TRBD2. Germline values: CDR1 MNHEY, CDR2 SVGAGI. This CDR3 region has 15 residues. V gave up 2 bases and J gave up 0 bases; unmatched junction bases: 0. Here the CDR3 reads CASSYGTSSYNEQFF. In DNA form, the CDR3 reads TGTGCCAGCAGTTACGGGACTAGCTCCTACAATGAGCAGTTCTTC.

This clone was detected only once. The rearrangement links TRBV5-1 to TRBJ2-3; perhaps TRBD1 as D (5 bases). Germline V lookup: CDR1 SGHRS, CDR2 YFSETQ. The CDR3 is 16 amino acids. The ends were cut back, 0 bases at V and 6 bases at J, with 17 bases in the middle. The CDR3, as DNA: TGCGCCAGCAGCTTGGTTCTAGGGGCGCCGGTTGATACGCAGTATTTT. It specifies CASSLVLGAPVDTQYF. Full variable domain (rest looked up from reference TRBV5-1 and TRBJ2-3): KAGVTQTPRYLIKTRGQQVTLSCSPISGHRSVSWYQQTPGQGLQFLFEYFSETQRNKGNFPGRFSGRQFSNSRSEMNVSTLELGDSALYLCASSLVLGAPVDTQYFGPGTRLTVL.

As to this clone: At the DNA level, this CDR3 is encoded by other sequences in the same sample as well. The V gene is TRBV9, the J gene TRBJ1-2; D uncertain. The germline gives CDR1 SGDLS, CDR2 YYNGEE. This CDR3 comprises 13 residues. Trimming pared 0 bases from V and 3 bases from J, leaving 6 bases between. CDR3 region: CASSVVSDYGYTF. DNA for the CDR3: TGTGCCAGCAGCGTAGTGTCGGACTATGGCTACACCTTC.